This record covers a single T cell receptor beta chain. The data were taken from a study of blood T cell repertoires in COVID-19. The CDR3 is made up of 14 amino acids. The protocol was immunoSEQ multiplex PCR, while the TCRdb copy is restricted to in-frame clones and leaves out a portion. Of some 140,000 clones listed, 80% to 90% are singletons. Sequencing was carried out using peripheral blood. The receptor comes from a human donor in a cohort sampled during active COVID-19. V usage is TRBV21-1 and J usage is TRBJ2-7; the listed D gene, TRBD2, was not tested against the DNA. TRBV21-1 is a pseudogene. Here the CDR3 reads CASSLNLDRVRQYF. CDR3 nucleotides: TGTGCCAGCAGCCTTAACCTAGATCGAGTCAGGCAGTACTTC.